Following are 14 T cell receptor beta chains from one sample sequenced in a study of blood T cell repertoires in COVID-19. Assay: immunoSEQ multiplex PCR; the TCRdb copy retains only in-frame clones and omits some. The data show more than 200,000 clones, less than 90% seen once. Sequenced material: peripheral blood. The receptor set was obtained from a woman older than 75 with COVID-19, enrolled during active disease.

This sequence joins TRBV3-1 (or the pseudogene TRBV3-2) and TRBJ1-5; tentative D call: TRBD1 (5 bases). Germline CDR1 LGHDT, CDR2 YNNKEL (reference sequence). There are 13 residues in the CDR3. The ends were cut back, 4 bases at V and 7 bases at J, with 11 bases in the middle. The CDR3 loop reads CASSRQLQQPQHF. DNA for the CDR3: TGTGCCAGCAGCCGACAGTTACAACAGCCCCAGCATTTT.

V and J are TRBV5-6 and TRBJ1-2; TRBD1 is a possible D gene (5 bases). The CDR3 sequence is 15 residues long. V was pared by 2 bases and J by 8 bases, with 19 bases between. CDR1 SGHDT and CDR2 YYEEEE come from the germline V gene. DNA of the CDR3: TGTGCCAGCAGCTTACGGGGGACCCGAGATGGGGGCTACACCTTC. Encoded protein: CASSLRGTRDGGYTF.

J is TRBJ1-4 and V is TRBV6-1; 10 positions match TRBD1. The CDR3 extends over 18 amino acids. V trimming: 1 base; J trimming: 5 bases; junction bases outside the gene matches: 10. Germline CDR1 and CDR2: MNHNS and SASEGT. The CDR3 protein is CASSEGQGAGTANEKLFF. CDR3 nucleotides: TGTGCCAGCAGTGAAGGACAGGGGGCTGGAACCGCAAATGAAAAACTGTTTTTT.

The chain has TRBV7-2 and TRBJ1-1, with 11 bases matching TRBD1. This CDR3 contains 15 residues. The germline CDR1 and CDR2 sequences are SGHTA and FQGNSA. J was trimmed by 4 bases and V by 1 base; bases with no gene match: 2. In DNA form, the CDR3 reads TGTGCCAGCAGCTTAGGAGGGACAGGGGGCACTGAAGCTTTCTTT. Translation gives CASSLGGTGGTEAFF.

The CDR3 DNA sequence: TGTGCCAGCAGTTTACCGGACAGGGGGTTCACTGAAGCTTTCTTT. Translating it yields CASSLPDRGFTEAFF. This chain uses TRBV28 with TRBJ1-1; 10 nucleotides line up with TRBD1. Germline V gives CDR1 MDHEN, CDR2 SYDVKM. This CDR3 comprises 15 residues. Trimming at V came to 2 bases and at J to 4 bases, leaving 4 bases not matched to a gene.

The J gene is TRBJ1-1, the V gene TRBV5-1; 8 bases are shared with TRBD1. This CDR3 has 16 amino acids. V shed 4 bases, J shed 1 base, and the junction held 9 bases outside the gene matches. In germline, CDR1 is SGHRS, CDR2 YFSETQ. The CDR3: CASSPGTGPRNTEAFF. CDR3 nucleotide sequence: TGCGCCAGCAGCCCCGGGACAGGTCCCAGGAACACTGAAGCTTTCTTT.

The DNA of the CDR3 is TGTGCCAGCAGCTTGACAGGGTCTGGCTACACCTTC. It specifies CASSLTGSGYTF. The chain links TRBV5-6 to TRBJ1-2; D perhaps matches TRBD1 (6 bases). The CDR3 runs 12 residues. The V and J ends lost 1 base and 7 bases respectively, with 8 bases between them. Germline CDR1 is SGHDT and CDR2 is YYEEEE.

This rearrangement joins TRBV24-1 to TRBJ1-4, with D possibly matching TRBD1 (5 bases). The germline V and J ends were trimmed by 6 bases and 7 bases, with 14 bases remaining between them. The CDR3 has 14 amino acids. Germline loops: CDR1 KGHDR, CDR2 SFDVKD. CDR3 sequence reads: CATSNPSGPEKLFF. CDR3 bases: TGTGCCACCAGTAATCCCTCAGGGCCTGAAAAACTGTTTTTT.

This chain joins TRBV6-1 and TRBJ1-1; 9 nucleotides agree with TRBD1. The CDR3 loop spans 14 amino acids. Per germline, CDR1 MNHNS and CDR2 SASEGT. The junction had 6 bases not matched to a gene; V was cut back by 6 bases and J by 4 bases. CDR3 amino acids: CASSRDRVGTEAFF. The DNA for the CDR3 is TGTGCCAGCAGCCGGGACAGGGTCGGCACTGAAGCTTTCTTT.

This clone was recorded only once. The genes are TRBV5-4 and TRBJ1-4, with unresolved D. The CDR3 totals 13 residues. With 3 bases removed from V and 7 bases from J, the gap between germline ends came to 10 bases. Germline-derived CDR1 and CDR2 are SGHNT and YYREEE (reference sequence). The CDR3 reads CASSSKQSEKLFF. In nucleotides, the CDR3 is TGTGCCAGCAGCTCTAAACAGTCTGAAAAACTGTTTTTT.

This clone was picked up one time. Here the CDR3 reads CASSQTTGNNQPQHF. CDR3 DNA sequence: TGTGCCAGCAGCCAAACCACAGGGAATAATCAGCCCCAGCATTTT. The chain recombines TRBV7-2 with TRBJ1-5; D is possibly TRBD1 (6 bases). Germline CDR1 reads SGHTA; CDR2 reads FQGNSA. The CDR3 length is 15 residues. V was pared by 5 bases and J by 4 bases, with 15 bases between.

This chain uses TRBV10-3 with TRBJ1-2, with unresolved D. Germline CDR1 is ENHRY and CDR2 is SYGVKD. The CDR3 has 14 amino acids. Deletions cut 8 bases from V and 0 bases from J, with 13 bases between. This chain's CDR3 is CAIGRSETNYGYTF. The CDR3 DNA follows: TGTGCCATCGGGAGGTCCGAAACTAACTATGGCTACACCTTC.

J is TRBJ1-1 and V is TRBV11-2; D remains unclear. This CDR3 spans 15 amino acids. Germline CDR1 and CDR2: SGHAT and FQNNGV. With 0 bases removed from V and 0 bases from J, the gap between germline ends came to 8 bases. The CDR3 loop is CASSLDIRMNTEAFF. In DNA, the CDR3 is TGTGCCAGCAGCTTAGATATCAGAATGAACACTGAAGCTTTCTTT.

V gene TRBV6-5 combines with J gene TRBJ1-2; D may be TRBD1 (5 bases). CDR1 and CDR2 from the germline V gene are MNHEY and SVGAGI. The CDR3 is 14 residues long. V lost 7 bases and J 1 base, leaving 13 bases between the germline ends. The CDR3, as DNA: TGTGCCAGCAACTTTGGACACTTTAACTATGGCTACACCTTC. Translation: CASNFGHFNYGYTF.